Reported below is one T cell receptor beta chain. The sample comes from a study of blood T cell repertoires in COVID-19. The CDR3 is 13 residues long. The ends were cut back, 0 bases at V and 5 bases at J, with 6 bases in the middle. Germline assignment: CDR1 MGHRA and CDR2 YSYEKL. Sequencing was performed with immunoSEQ multiplex PCR; in TCRdb, only in-frame clones are kept and a portion is missing. The sample has approximately 260,000 clones; less than 85% are singletons. The sequenced sample was peripheral blood. The rearrangement joins TRBV4-1 to TRBJ2-3, with D uncertain. The receptor was isolated from a man aged 55-75 years who had recovered from COVID-19. For the CDR3, the DNA is TGCGCCAGCAGCCAAGATACGGGAGATACGCAGTATTTT. This codes for CASSQDTGDTQYF.